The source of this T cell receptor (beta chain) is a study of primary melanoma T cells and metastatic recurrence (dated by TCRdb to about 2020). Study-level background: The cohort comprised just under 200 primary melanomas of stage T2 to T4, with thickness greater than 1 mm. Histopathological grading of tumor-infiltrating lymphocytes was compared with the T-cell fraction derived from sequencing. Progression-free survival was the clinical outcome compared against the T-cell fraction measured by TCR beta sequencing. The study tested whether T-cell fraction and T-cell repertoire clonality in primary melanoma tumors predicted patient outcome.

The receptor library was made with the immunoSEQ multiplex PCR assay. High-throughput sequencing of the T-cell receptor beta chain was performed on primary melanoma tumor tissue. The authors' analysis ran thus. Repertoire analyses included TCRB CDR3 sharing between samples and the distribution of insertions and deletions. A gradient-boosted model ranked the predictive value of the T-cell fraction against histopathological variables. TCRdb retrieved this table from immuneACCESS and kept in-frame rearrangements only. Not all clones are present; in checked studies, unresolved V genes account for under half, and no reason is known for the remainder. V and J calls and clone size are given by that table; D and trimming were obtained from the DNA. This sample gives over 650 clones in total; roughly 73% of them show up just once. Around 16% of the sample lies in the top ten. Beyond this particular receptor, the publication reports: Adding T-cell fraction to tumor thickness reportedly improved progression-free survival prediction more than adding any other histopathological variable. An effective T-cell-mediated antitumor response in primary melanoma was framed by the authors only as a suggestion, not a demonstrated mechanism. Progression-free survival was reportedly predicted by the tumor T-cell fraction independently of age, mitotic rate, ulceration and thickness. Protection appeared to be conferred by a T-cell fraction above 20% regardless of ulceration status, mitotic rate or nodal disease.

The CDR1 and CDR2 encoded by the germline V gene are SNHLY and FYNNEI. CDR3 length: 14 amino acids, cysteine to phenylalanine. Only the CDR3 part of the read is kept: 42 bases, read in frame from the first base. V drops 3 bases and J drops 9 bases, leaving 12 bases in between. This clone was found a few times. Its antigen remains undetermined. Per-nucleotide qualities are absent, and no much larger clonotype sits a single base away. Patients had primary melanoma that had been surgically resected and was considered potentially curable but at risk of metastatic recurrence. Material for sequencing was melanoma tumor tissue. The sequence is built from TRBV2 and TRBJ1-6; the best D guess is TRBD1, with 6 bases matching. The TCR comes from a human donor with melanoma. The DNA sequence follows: TGTGCCAGCAGTGAGAACAGGGAGAGTTCACCCCTCCACTTT. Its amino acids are CASSENRESSPLHF.